This is a list of T cell receptor beta chains from one sample in a study of shared clonotypes between healthy human individuals. Sequenced by immunoSEQ multiplex PCR; TCRdb stores in-frame clones only, minus some. Of under 850,000 clones in the sample, just under 75% were seen once. Material for sequencing was memory CD4+ T cells sorted from blood. These receptors were taken from a woman in her twenties or thirties in good health. The CDR3 runs from the conserved cysteine through the conserved F or W. D genes are given only for firm matches. Clone size appears in some rows only: once, few, many, or a class for an expanded clone.

J gene: TRBJ2-5
D gene: TRBD2
clone size: NA
V gene: TRBV19
CDR3 DNA: TGTGCCAGTAGTATCGGGACTAGCGGGAGGTCGGTGCAGGAGGAGACCCAGTACTTC
CDR3 protein: CASSIGTSGRSVQEETQYF

J gene: TRBJ2-3
D gene: TRBD1
clone size: NA
V gene: TRBV4-1
CDR3 DNA: TGCGCCAGCAGCGGACCGGGACAGGGGGCAGATACGCAGTATTTT
CDR3 protein: CASSGPGQGADTQYF

J gene: TRBJ1-1
D gene: TRBD1
clone size: NA
V gene: TRBV20-1
CDR3 DNA: TGCAGTGCTGGGGGGACAGCTGGAGCTTTCTTT
CDR3 protein: CSAGGTAGAFF

J gene: TRBJ2-7
D gene: NA
clone size: NA
V gene: TRBV30
CDR3 DNA: TGTGCCTGGAGTGTATCGTCGGTACTGGACTACGAGCAGTACTTC
CDR3 protein: CAWSVSSVLDYEQYF

J gene: TRBJ2-2
D gene: NA
clone size: few
V gene: TRBV2
CDR3 DNA: TGTGCCAGCAAGATCGGGGAGCTGTTTTTT
CDR3 protein: CASKIGELFF

J gene: TRBJ1-2
D gene: TRBD1
clone size: NA
V gene: TRBV10-1
CDR3 DNA: TGCGCCAGCAGTGGGACAGGAAACTATGGCTACACCTTC
CDR3 protein: CASSGTGNYGYTF

J gene: TRBJ2-3
D gene: NA
clone size: NA
V gene: TRBV27
CDR3 DNA: TGTGCCAGCAGTCCTACAGGGTGGGGGGTCACAGATACGCAGTATTTT
CDR3 protein: CASSPTGWGVTDTQYF

J gene: TRBJ1-1
D gene: NA
clone size: NA
V gene: TRBV30
CDR3 DNA: TGTGCCTGGAGTTTGAGGGGACGGGAGGCTTTCTTT
CDR3 protein: CAWSLRGREAFF

J gene: TRBJ2-3
D gene: NA
clone size: NA
V gene: TRBV5-1
CDR3 DNA: TGCGCCAGCAGCTTGGTGGGGGAGCGCGATACGCAGTATTTT
CDR3 protein: CASSLVGERDTQYF

J gene: TRBJ2-3
D gene: TRBD2
clone size: NA
V gene: TRBV6-5
CDR3 DNA: TGTGCCAGCAGGTTCGAGCGGGAGGAGCGGAATACGCAGTATTTT
CDR3 protein: CASRFEREERNTQYF

J gene: TRBJ2-2
D gene: NA
clone size: NA
V gene: TRBV5-1
CDR3 DNA: TGCGCCAGCAGCCCAGGGGACCGAAACACCGGGGAGCTGTTTTTT
CDR3 protein: CASSPGDRNTGELFF

J gene: TRBJ1-5
D gene: TRBD1
clone size: few
V gene: TRBV19
CDR3 DNA: TGTGCCAGTAGTAAATTGCCTGGACAGGGAGCCCCGGCCCAGCATTTT
CDR3 protein: CASSKLPGQGAPAQHF

J gene: TRBJ1-5
D gene: NA
clone size: NA
V gene: TRBV7-2
CDR3 DNA: TGTGCCAGCAGCTGGACAGAAGATCAGCCCCAGCATTTT
CDR3 protein: CASSWTEDQPQHF

J gene: TRBJ2-1
D gene: NA
clone size: few
V gene: TRBV18
CDR3 DNA: TGTGCCAGCTCCGACCCTGGGAATGAGCAGTTCTTC
CDR3 protein: CASSDPGNEQFF

J gene: TRBJ1-1
D gene: NA
clone size: NA
V gene: TRBV30
CDR3 DNA: TGTGCCTGGAGACCAAGCGAGAAACTAGCCGAAGCTTTCTTT
CDR3 protein: CAWRPSEKLAEAFF

J gene: TRBJ2-7
D gene: NA
clone size: NA
V gene: TRBV11-2
CDR3 DNA: TGTGCCAGCAGCTTACGGGGGAATCGGAGAATGCCCTACGAGCAGTACTTC
CDR3 protein: CASSLRGNRRMPYEQYF

J gene: TRBJ1-4
D gene: NA
clone size: NA
V gene: TRBV27
CDR3 DNA: TGTGCCAGCAGTAGAAAGCCTCTCACAGGTGAAAAACTGTTTTTT
CDR3 protein: CASSRKPLTGEKLFF

J gene: TRBJ1-2
D gene: NA
clone size: NA
V gene: TRBV7-6
CDR3 DNA: TGTGCCAGCAGCGATGGAAAGGGGGTAAACTATGGCTACACCTTC
CDR3 protein: CASSDGKGVNYGYTF

J gene: TRBJ2-7
D gene: NA
clone size: few
V gene: TRBV2
CDR3 DNA: TGTGCCAGCAGTGAAGACGGGCCGTACTTC
CDR3 protein: CASSEDGPYF

J gene: TRBJ2-7
D gene: TRBD2
clone size: few
V gene: TRBV5-1
CDR3 DNA: TGCGCCAGCAGCAGGGACTATATCTCCTACGAGCAGTACTTC
CDR3 protein: CASSRDYISYEQYF

J gene: TRBJ2-3
D gene: TRBD2
clone size: NA
V gene: TRBV5-4
CDR3 DNA: TGTGCCAGCACTCTGACTTTGAGCGGGAGGGGCACAGATACGCAGTATTTT
CDR3 protein: CASTLTLSGRGTDTQYF

J gene: TRBJ2-1
D gene: NA
clone size: NA
V gene: TRBV5-1
CDR3 DNA: TGCGCCAGCAGCCCGGACCGAAGCTCCTACAATGAGCAGTTCTTC
CDR3 protein: CASSPDRSSYNEQFF

J gene: TRBJ1-5
D gene: TRBD1
clone size: NA
V gene: TRBV28
CDR3 DNA: TGTGCCAGCAGTTCCGGGACAGGGAGTTATCAGCCCCAGCATTTT
CDR3 protein: CASSSGTGSYQPQHF

J gene: TRBJ2-7
D gene: TRBD1
clone size: NA
V gene: TRBV6-5
CDR3 DNA: TGTGCATCGCACGGGACAGGGGGGTACGAGCAGTACTTC
CDR3 protein: CASHGTGGYEQYF

J gene: TRBJ1-4
D gene: NA
clone size: NA
V gene: TRBV25-1
CDR3 DNA: TGTGCCAGCAGTGAAACAGGGTCGGGTGAAAAACTGTTTTTT
CDR3 protein: CASSETGSGEKLFF

J gene: TRBJ2-3
D gene: TRBD2
clone size: few
V gene: TRBV5-1
CDR3 DNA: TGCGCCAGCAGCTTGGCTTCTAGCGGTCACACAGATACGCAGTATTTT
CDR3 protein: CASSLASSGHTDTQYF

J gene: TRBJ1-5
D gene: TRBD1
clone size: few
V gene: TRBV7-8
CDR3 DNA: TGTGCCAGCAGCTGGACAGGGTCTGGGAGGAGCAATCAGCCCCAGCATTTT
CDR3 protein: CASSWTGSGRSNQPQHF

J gene: TRBJ2-7
D gene: TRBD2
clone size: few
V gene: TRBV11-2
CDR3 DNA: TGTGCCAGCAGCCTCAGGGGACTAGCGGGAGAGCCTGCCTACGAGCAGTACTTC
CDR3 protein: CASSLRGLAGEPAYEQYF

J gene: TRBJ2-7
D gene: TRBD1
clone size: NA
V gene: TRBV27
CDR3 DNA: TGTGCCAGCAGTTTTAGGCCCCCGGGACAGGGTTCCGAGCAGTACTTC
CDR3 protein: CASSFRPPGQGSEQYF

J gene: TRBJ2-4
D gene: NA
clone size: NA
V gene: TRBV4-1
CDR3 DNA: TGCGCCAGCAGCCAGAGGGGGTTTCCCAAAAACATTCAGTACTTC
CDR3 protein: CASSQRGFPKNIQYF

J gene: TRBJ2-7
D gene: NA
clone size: NA
V gene: TRBV6-5
CDR3 DNA: TGTGCCAGCATCGCCGACTCAAGCTCCTACGAGCAGTACTTC
CDR3 protein: CASIADSSSYEQYF

J gene: TRBJ1-2
D gene: TRBD1
clone size: NA
V gene: TRBV29-1
CDR3 DNA: TGCAGCGTACTCCTCCGGGACAGGGGGCGCGGGGATTATGGCTACACCTTC
CDR3 protein: CSVLLRDRGRGDYGYTF

J gene: TRBJ1-2
D gene: NA
clone size: few
V gene: TRBV5-8
CDR3 DNA: TGTGCCAGCACCTACAGGGTCCTCAACTATGGCTACACCTTC
CDR3 protein: CASTYRVLNYGYTF

J gene: TRBJ1-2
D gene: NA
clone size: NA
V gene: TRBV28
CDR3 DNA: TGTGCCAGCACCTCCCGCGTGACCCCGGCGGAAGTCGGCTACACCTTC
CDR3 protein: CASTSRVTPAEVGYTF

J gene: TRBJ2-1
D gene: TRBD1
clone size: NA
V gene: TRBV18
CDR3 DNA: TGTGCCAGCTCACCAGGGGACAGGGGCTACAATGAGCAGTTCTTC
CDR3 protein: CASSPGDRGYNEQFF

J gene: TRBJ1-5
D gene: NA
clone size: NA
V gene: TRBV15
CDR3 DNA: TGTGCCACCAGCAGAGATTTAGGGCAGGGCAATCAGCCCCAGCATTTT
CDR3 protein: CATSRDLGQGNQPQHF

J gene: TRBJ2-3
D gene: TRBD2
clone size: NA
V gene: TRBV13
CDR3 DNA: TGTGCCAGCGGCAATCACAACCCCTACGGGAGGGGGGCGGATACGCAGTATTTT
CDR3 protein: CASGNHNPYGRGADTQYF

J gene: TRBJ1-6
D gene: NA
clone size: few
V gene: TRBV27
CDR3 DNA: TGTGCCAGCGGCCTCCCCGGACAGAGAAATTCACCCCTCCACTTT
CDR3 protein: CASGLPGQRNSPLHF

J gene: TRBJ2-7
D gene: NA
clone size: few
V gene: TRBV28
CDR3 DNA: TGTGCCAGCACCCAAACCCAGGCAGGGAAATACGAGCAGTACTTC
CDR3 protein: CASTQTQAGKYEQYF

J gene: TRBJ1-4
D gene: NA
clone size: NA
V gene: TRBV27
CDR3 DNA: TGTGCCAGCAGTTTCACGGGAATAAAGAATGAAAAACTGTTTTTT
CDR3 protein: CASSFTGIKNEKLFF